These 20 T cell receptor beta chains came from one sample sequenced in a study of blood T cell repertoires in COVID-19 (dated by TCRdb to the early 2020s). Library method: the immunoSEQ multiplex PCR assay. Not all clones reach the TCRdb copy of this immuneACCESS table, which keeps in-frame sequences only. Checked studies attribute under half of the gap to unresolved V genes and leave the rest unexplained. The sample yields about 210,000 clones; approximately 86% were counted once. The leading ten clones occupy 20% to 25% of the sample. The sample comprised PBMCs or T cells enriched from blood (not recorded which). These receptors came from a woman in her 40s in a cohort exposed to, infected with or recovered from COVID-19 (not recorded which).

The chain couples TRBV9 to TRBJ1-4; D not certain. This CDR3 contains 15 residues. The V gene's germline CDR1 is SGDLS and CDR2 YYNGEE. V lost 2 bases and J 4 bases, leaving 12 bases between the germline ends. The CDR3 DNA follows: TGTGCCAGCAGCGTGAGGGATCGAGATAATGAAAAACTGTTTTTT. This encodes CASSVRDRDNEKLFF.

The chain carries TRBV23-1 and TRBJ1-2, with 7 bases matching TRBD1. TRBV23-1 is an ORF for which the function is uncertain. The CDR3 covers 15 residues. The J segment lost 7 bases and the V segment lost 2 bases, leaving 10 bases of the junction unmatched. The CDR3: CASSQQTGPMCGYTF. The CDR3 coding sequence is TGCGCCAGCAGTCAACAGACAGGGCCCATGTGTGGCTACACCTTC.

This chain joins TRBV2 and TRBJ2-7, with 7 bases that match TRBD2. With V trimmed by 3 bases and J by 2 bases, 7 bases remained unmatched. Germline loops: CDR1 SNHLY, CDR2 FYNNEI. The CDR3 extends over 15 amino acids. The CDR3 DNA reads as TGTGCCAGCAGTGAGGGGGGGAGAGGGGCCTACGAGCAGTACTTC. The encoded protein is CASSEGGRGAYEQYF.

The rearrangement joins TRBV5-1 to TRBJ1-5; 9 bases line up with TRBD1. V shed 4 bases, J shed 4 bases, and the junction held 6 bases outside the gene matches. This CDR3 is built from 15 residues. Germline V gene sequence: CDR1 SGHRS, CDR2 YFSETQ. The CDR3 coding sequence is TGCGCCAGCAGCACGGGACAGGGTGAAAATCAGCCCCAGCATTTT. Its translation: CASSTGQGENQPQHF.

Remarks on this clone: Distinct nucleotide sequences in the sample also encode this CDR3. The chain carries TRBV6-4 and TRBJ2-3; TRBD2 matches 10 bases. CDR1 is MRHNA and CDR2 is SNTAGT in the germline V gene. The CDR3 spans 14 residues. J gave up 4 bases and V 2 bases, and 0 bases lay outside the gene matches. CDR3 nucleotides: TGTGCCAGCAGTGACAGCGGGGGGGCAGATACGCAGTATTTT. This translates into CASSDSGGADTQYF.

The chain uses TRBV9 and TRBJ2-3; D might be TRBD1 (6 bases). CDR1 SGDLS and CDR2 YYNGEE come from the germline V gene. V gave up 1 base and J gave up 4 bases, with 16 bases separating them. The CDR3 consists of 16 residues. The CDR3 sequence: CASSVRTGTMPDTQYF. CDR3 coding DNA: TGTGCCAGCAGCGTACGGACCGGGACAATGCCAGATACGCAGTATTTT.

V usage is TRBV7-6 and J usage is TRBJ1-2, with D tentatively TRBD1 (5 bases). This CDR3 is 19 amino acids long. With 5 bases removed from V and 0 bases from J, the gap between germline ends came to 25 bases. Germline CDR1 reads SGHVS; CDR2 reads FNYEAQ. The CDR3 DNA reads TGTGCCAGCAGCCTCGGGGAGGGACCGTCCTTCGGAGCTAACTATGGCTACACCTTC. Protein sequence: CASSLGEGPSFGANYGYTF.

A single count supports this clone. This sequence joins TRBV19 and TRBJ1-5, with D perhaps matching TRBD1 (6 bases). The CDR3 length is 15 residues. Deletions cut 1 base from V and 1 base from J, with 8 bases between. Germline CDR1 and CDR2: LNHDA and SQIVND (reference sequence). CDR3 region: CASSIATGSNQPQHF. DNA of the CDR3: TGTGCCAGTAGTATAGCGACAGGCAGCAATCAGCCCCAGCATTTT. The full variable domain, completed using reference TRBV19 and TRBJ1-5, is DGGITQSPKYLFRKEGQNVTLSCEQNLNHDAMYWYRQDPGQGLRLIYYSQIVNDFQKGDIAEGYSVSREKKESFPLTVTSAQKNPTAFYLCASSIATGSNQPQHFGDGTRLSIL.

The gene calls are TRBV4-2 and TRBJ2-6, with D maybe TRBD1 (5 bases). Trimming took off 0 bases at V and 4 bases at J, with 13 bases between the two ends. There are 17 residues in the CDR3. CDR1 and CDR2 (germline): LGHNA, YNFKEQ. The CDR3 nucleotides read TGTGCCAGCAGCCAAGAAGACCAGGGCTCAGGGGCCAACGTCCTGACTTTC. This translates into CASSQEDQGSGANVLTF.

Only one count was recorded for this clone. V is TRBV20-1 and J is TRBJ1-5, with D possibly being TRBD1 (5 bases). The CDR3 length is 13 residues. Trimming stripped 3 bases from V and 3 bases from J, with 9 bases between. Per the germline V gene, CDR1 is DFQATT and CDR2 is SNEGSKA (reference sequence). The CDR3 DNA reads as TGCAGTGCTAGTCAGGGTGCCAATCAGCCCCAGCATTTT. Its translation: CSASQGANQPQHF.

The CDR3 sequence: CASSPNRESLNYGYTF. The CDR3 nucleotides are TGTGCCAGCAGTCCAAACAGGGAAAGTTTAAACTATGGCTACACCTTC. J is TRBJ1-2 and V is TRBV2, with a tentative D call TRBD1 (6 bases). Trimming pared 5 bases from V and 2 bases from J, leaving 18 bases between. The CDR3 has 16 residues. Per germline, CDR1 SNHLY and CDR2 FYNNEI.

This chain connects TRBV5-1 to TRBJ2-3, with D possibly being TRBD2 (5 bases). The V gene lost 3 bases and the J gene lost 4 bases, with 21 bases spanning the gap. The CDR3 runs 17 residues. Germline V gene data show CDR1 as SGHRS and CDR2 as YFSETQ. DNA of the CDR3: TGCGCCAGCAGCTCCCCCAGCGGCCGAACCCGCGCAGATACGCAGTATTTT. Translating gives CASSSPSGRTRADTQYF.

In its sample, this clone was seen a few times. V and J are TRBV21-1 and TRBJ2-5; TRBD1 is the table's D call and was not checked against the DNA. TRBV21-1 is shown as a pseudogene. The CDR3 loop spans 15 amino acids. CDR3: CASTFRGAAKETQYF. For the CDR3, the DNA is TGTGCCAGCACCTTCAGGGGGGCGGCGAAAGAGACCCAGTACTTC.

This chain uses TRBV19 with TRBJ2-5; 14 bases are shared with TRBD2. Trimming removed 9 bases from V and 5 bases from J; junction bases left unmatched: 8. The CDR3 loop spans 15 amino acids. Germline values: CDR1 LNHDA, CDR2 SQIVND (reference sequence). The CDR3 coding sequence is TGTGCCAGCCGACTAGCGGGGGGGCCTGGGGAGACCCAGTACTTC. Residues: CASRLAGGPGETQYF.

The CDR3, as DNA: TGTGCCAGCAGCGTGGCGGGTGTCCCGCGAGAGACCCAGTACTTC. The encoded protein is CASSVAGVPRETQYF. This chain joins TRBV9 and TRBJ2-5, with a possible D match to TRBD2 (5 bases). The germline V gene has CDR1 SGDLS and CDR2 YYNGEE. CDR3 length: 15 amino acids. The V and J ends lost 2 bases and 4 bases respectively, with 15 bases between them. Complete variable domain (other parts from reference TRBV9 and TRBJ2-5): DSGVTQTPKHLITATGQRVTLRCSPRSGDLSVYWYQQSLDQGLQFLIQYYNGEERAKGNILERFSAQQFPDLHSELNLSSLELGDSALYFCASSVAGVPRETQYFGPGTRLLVL.

This chain joins TRBV7-2 and TRBJ1-5; 8 bases match TRBD1. The germline gives CDR1 SGHTA, CDR2 FQGNSA. The CDR3 extends over 16 amino acids. The V segment lost 5 bases and the J segment 4 bases; nucleotides outside the gene matches: 10. CDR3 bases: TGTGCCAGCAGCCAAACCTCGGACAGGGAGAATCAGCCCCAGCATTTT. Translated: CASSQTSDRENQPQHF.

V is TRBV7-6 and J is TRBJ1-1; possible D gene TRBD1, 6 bases. Trimming pared 5 bases from V and 4 bases from J, leaving 23 bases between. This CDR3 comprises 17 residues. Germline V gene lookup returns CDR1 SGHVS and CDR2 FNYEAQ. The CDR3 DNA sequence: TGTGCCAGCAGCCCCGAACCGGGACAAATGGTGGCCACTGAAGCTTTCTTT. It translates to CASSPEPGQMVATEAFF.

The chain uses TRBV6-5 and TRBJ1-5, with a possible D match to TRBD1 (5 bases). The germline V and J ends were trimmed by 6 bases and 7 bases, with 10 bases remaining between them. In germline, CDR1 is MNHEY, CDR2 SVGAGI. There are 12 residues in the CDR3. The CDR3 here is CASRGQEQPQHF. CDR3 bases: TGTGCCAGCAGGGGGCAGGAGCAGCCCCAGCATTTT.

This clone was picked up a small number of times. The chain is built from TRBV19 and TRBJ2-2; D is uncertain. Germline V gives CDR1 LNHDA, CDR2 SQIVND (reference sequence). There are 13 residues in the CDR3. Trimming took 3 bases from V and 2 from J, leaving 4 bases between them. CDR3: CASSILNTGELFF. In nucleotides, the CDR3 is TGTGCCAGTAGTATTTTAAACACCGGGGAGCTGTTTTTT.

J is TRBJ2-7 and V is TRBV11-2; TRBD2 agrees at 12 bases. The germline V gene has CDR1 SGHAT and CDR2 FQNNGV. Trimming removed 5 bases from V and 7 bases from J; junction bases left unmatched: 12. The CDR3 is 16 residues long. CDR3 sequence: CASSGRLAGERWEQYF. DNA of the CDR3: TGTGCCAGCAGCGGCCGACTAGCGGGAGAACGTTGGGAGCAGTACTTC.